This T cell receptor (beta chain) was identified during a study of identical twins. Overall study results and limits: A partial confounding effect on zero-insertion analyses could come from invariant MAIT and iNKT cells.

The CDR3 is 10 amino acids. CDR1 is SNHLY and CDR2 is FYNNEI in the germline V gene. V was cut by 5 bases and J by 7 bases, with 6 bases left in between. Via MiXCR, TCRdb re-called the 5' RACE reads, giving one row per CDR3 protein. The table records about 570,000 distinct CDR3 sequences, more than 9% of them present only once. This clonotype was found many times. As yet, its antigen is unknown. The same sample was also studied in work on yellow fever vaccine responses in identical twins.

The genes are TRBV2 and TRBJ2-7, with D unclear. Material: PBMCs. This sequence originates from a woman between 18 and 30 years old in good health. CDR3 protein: CASSLEEQYF. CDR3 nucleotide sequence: TGTGCCAGCAGTTTAGAAGAGCAGTACTTC.